These T cell receptor beta chains were read from a single sample in a study of T cell repertoires in cytomegalovirus infection. These receptors are not linked to any known antigen. TCRdb reprocessed the reads with MiXCR, giving one entry per CDR3 protein. The sample includes roughly 800,000 distinct CDR3 sequences, 25% to 30% seen only once; the top ten take approximately 14%. The sample in question was cultured CD8+ T cells from PBMCs, obtained from culture after CMV antigen stimulation. The receptors here all came from a human donor in good health (CMV status not recorded). Some clones in this sample may be carry-over from other donors' samples. Both conserved end residues are part of each CDR3.

cdr3_aa: CATSKRGQGVFGYTF
v_call: TRBV15

cdr3_aa: CASSSTGTGGGEQYF
v_call: TRBV7-9

cdr3_aa: CASSSTGPTTQYF
v_call: TRBV7-6

cdr3_aa: CASTWGSETGELFF
v_call: TRBV19

cdr3_aa: CASSVAGQGASNQPQHF
v_call: TRBV2

cdr3_aa: CASSVFSLPGTGNTGELFF
v_call: TRBV9

cdr3_aa: CASSIRAGYSNQPQHF
v_call: TRBV19

cdr3_aa: CASSLYQGQGGYGYTF
v_call: TRBV27

cdr3_aa: CASSLAPPDRPFLSGANVLTF
v_call: TRBV27

cdr3_aa: CASSLGSWQQETQYF
v_call: TRBV6-1

cdr3_aa: CASTRDTGELFF
v_call: TRBV12-3/TRBV12-4

cdr3_aa: CASRYSLSSRREQYF
v_call: TRBV19

cdr3_aa: CASSLNGANVLTF
v_call: TRBV27

cdr3_aa: CASSLRTWILQETQYF
v_call: TRBV7-2

cdr3_aa: CASSQYSTGYQPQHF
v_call: TRBV4-2

cdr3_aa: CASSIPASGAAYIEQFF
v_call: TRBV19

cdr3_aa: CASSLLGQGADEQFF
v_call: TRBV27

cdr3_aa: CASSLKDWQETQYF
v_call: TRBV13

cdr3_aa: CASSCREGYTGELFF
v_call: TRBV6-1

cdr3_aa: CASMRRAVNKRNEQFF
v_call: TRBV2

cdr3_aa: CASSFIRLRQGNSPLHF
v_call: TRBV12-3/TRBV12-4

cdr3_aa: CASSLFADTEAFF
v_call: TRBV6-2/TRBV6-3

cdr3_aa: CASSQEMGISQPQHF
v_call: TRBV4-1

cdr3_aa: CASSQLGQGNQPQHF
v_call: TRBV7-9

cdr3_aa: CASSTPMDRGLNTEAFF
v_call: TRBV6-2/TRBV6-3

cdr3_aa: CASNFAGDAFF
v_call: TRBV12-3/TRBV12-4

cdr3_aa: CASSPRTLPTF
v_call: TRBV7-9

cdr3_aa: CASSLPGGNAEAFF
v_call: TRBV7-6

cdr3_aa: CASGRAPGYTF
v_call: TRBV6-1

cdr3_aa: CASSFYLEAFF
v_call: TRBV6-2/TRBV6-3

cdr3_aa: CASSLLLGGETQYF
v_call: TRBV27

cdr3_aa: CASSLGEPAFF
v_call: TRBV7-9

cdr3_aa: CASSSFSGRGGWTQYF
v_call: TRBV6-5

cdr3_aa: CASSSRVGGKETQYF
v_call: TRBV7-4

cdr3_aa: CASSLDLRAAGYEQYF
v_call: TRBV11-2

cdr3_aa: CASSQDGTYSGNTIYF
v_call: TRBV4-3

cdr3_aa: CASSQERTVPNYGYTF
v_call: TRBV4-1